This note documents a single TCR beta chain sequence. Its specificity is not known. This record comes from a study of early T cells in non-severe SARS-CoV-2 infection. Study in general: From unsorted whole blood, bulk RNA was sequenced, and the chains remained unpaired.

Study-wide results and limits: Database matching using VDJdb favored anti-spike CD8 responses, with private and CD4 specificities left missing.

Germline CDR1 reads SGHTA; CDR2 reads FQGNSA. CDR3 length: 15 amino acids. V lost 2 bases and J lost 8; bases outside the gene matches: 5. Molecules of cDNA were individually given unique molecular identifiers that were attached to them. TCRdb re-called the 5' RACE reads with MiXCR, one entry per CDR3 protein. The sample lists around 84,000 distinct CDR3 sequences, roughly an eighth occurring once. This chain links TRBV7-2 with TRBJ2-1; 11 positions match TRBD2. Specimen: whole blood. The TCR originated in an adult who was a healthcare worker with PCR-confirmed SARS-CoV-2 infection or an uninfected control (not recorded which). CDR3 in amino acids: CASSLTTSGSDEQFF. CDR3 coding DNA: TGTGCCAGCAGCTTAACAACTAGCGGGAGCGATGAGCAGTTCTTC.